These 29 T cell receptor beta chains share one sample of origin, sequenced in a study of blood T cell repertoires in COVID-19. Here immunoSEQ multiplex PCR was the method, and the copy in TCRdb shows in-frame clones only, minus some. The repertoire consists of 200,000 to 300,000 clones, with more than 75% occurring once and the leading ten covering 3%. Specimen: peripheral blood. These receptors were collected from a woman aged 30 to 39 who had recovered from COVID-19.

The chain couples TRBV9 to TRBJ2-3; maybe TRBD1 (6 bases). The CDR3 sequence is 15 residues long. Per the germline V gene, CDR1 is SGDLS and CDR2 is YYNGEE. V was trimmed by 4 bases and J by 2 bases, leaving 14 bases between them. This CDR3 is CASSITGTTTDTQYF. The DNA of the CDR3 is TGTGCCAGCAGCATAACCGGGACAACCACAGATACGCAGTATTTT.

In DNA, the CDR3 is TGTGCCAGCAGTCCGCGGGACGGAGCCCTCTTCCTAGCCAAAAACATTCAGTACTTC. Translation gives CASSPRDGALFLAKNIQYF. The gene calls are TRBV27 and TRBJ2-4; D is perhaps TRBD2 (6 bases). Deletions cut 5 bases from V and 0 bases from J, with 23 bases between. CDR1 is MNHEY, CDR2 SMNVEV, per germline (reference sequence). There are 19 residues in the CDR3.

The chain is built from TRBV6-5 and TRBJ1-4, with D perhaps matching TRBD1 (6 bases). CDR3 length: 15 residues. The V end lost 6 bases, the J end lost 7 bases, and 18 bases lay between the germline ends. Per germline, CDR1 MNHEY and CDR2 SVGAGI. The CDR3 sequence is CASRPQGTASEKLFF. In nucleotides, the CDR3 is TGTGCCAGCAGGCCCCAGGGGACGGCCTCTGAAAAACTGTTTTTT.

V gene TRBV5-1 combines with J gene TRBJ1-4, with 9 bases aligning to TRBD1. CDR1 is SGHRS, CDR2 YFSETQ, per germline. The CDR3 has 16 residues. V was pared by 2 bases and J by 5 bases, with 7 bases of the junction left unmatched. CDR3 bases: TGCGCCAGCAGCTTTAATCCGGGACAGGGCAATGAAAAACTGTTTTTT. Encoded protein: CASSFNPGQGNEKLFF.

This chain links TRBV7-6 with TRBJ2-1, with 8 bases that match TRBD2. This CDR3 contains 16 residues. Looked up from germline, CDR1 is SGHVS and CDR2 is FNYEAQ. J gave up 4 bases and V 5 bases, and 10 bases lay outside the gene matches. The CDR3 reads CASSPQTGGPYNEQFF. The CDR3 coding sequence is TGTGCCAGCAGCCCACAAACGGGGGGGCCGTACAATGAGCAGTTCTTC.

This chain uses TRBV6-5 with TRBJ1-2; D is perhaps TRBD1 (5 bases). V lost 5 bases, J lost 8 bases, and 15 bases lay in between. This CDR3 is built from 13 residues. Germline CDR1 is MNHEY and CDR2 is SVGAGI. Here the CDR3 reads CASSLFGGVGYTF. Here the CDR3 DNA reads TGTGCCAGCAGTCTATTTGGGGGGGTCGGCTACACCTTC.

This chain links TRBV5-4 with TRBJ2-7; D is uncertain. The germline V gene has CDR1 SGHNT and CDR2 YYREEE (reference sequence). This CDR3 region has 15 residues. V lost 4 bases to trimming and J lost 0 bases, with 14 bases between them. This CDR3 is CASSIRTAGSYEQYF. The CDR3 region has the DNA TGTGCCAGCAGCATCCGCACAGCTGGCTCCTACGAGCAGTACTTC.

The chain is built from TRBV19 and TRBJ1-5, with D possibly TRBD1 on 5 matching bases. This CDR3 region has 16 residues. Germline V CDR1 and CDR2: LNHDA, SQIVND (reference sequence). The V and J ends lost 2 bases and 2 bases respectively, with 13 bases between them. CDR3 in amino acids: CASSISRGSGNQPQHF. The CDR3 DNA follows: TGTGCCAGTAGTATATCCCGGGGGAGCGGCAATCAGCCCCAGCATTTT.

The chain combines TRBV14 with TRBJ2-7, with 8 nucleotides matching TRBD1. V dropped 0 bases and J dropped 3; count of bases not matched to a gene: 16. Germline V gives CDR1 SGHDN, CDR2 FVKESK. The CDR3 contains 19 residues. CDR3 sequence (DNA): TGTGCCAGCAGCCAAGATTTTCCCGGACAGGGAGCCTGGATCTACGAGCAGTACTTC. As protein: CASSQDFPGQGAWIYEQYF. Based on the CDR3 plus reference TRBV14 and TRBJ2-7, the full variable domain is EAGVTQFPSHSVIEKGQTVTLRCDPISGHDNLYWYRRVMGKEIKFLLHFVKESKQDESGMPNNRFLAERTGGTYSTLKVQPAELEDSGVYFCASSQDFPGQGAWIYEQYFGPGTRLTVT.

This clone has a single count. In nucleotides, the CDR3 is TGTGCCAGCAGTGACTCCCGACAGGGCAGCTACACCTTC. Protein product: CASSDSRQGSYTF. V usage is TRBV6-4 and J usage is TRBJ1-2; 7 nucleotides agree with TRBD1. Germline loops: CDR1 MRHNA, CDR2 SNTAGT. The V and J ends lost 0 bases and 9 bases, in that order; junction bases with no gene match: 4. CDR3 size: 13 residues.

The chain carries TRBV5-4 and TRBJ1-3; D uncertain. The CDR3 extends over 15 amino acids. Germline assignment: CDR1 SGHNT and CDR2 YYREEE (reference sequence). V lost 1 base to trimming and J lost 0 bases, with 8 bases between them. As DNA, the CDR3 is TGTGCCAGCAGCTTGAGACACCCCTCTGGAAACACCATATATTTT. Translated, it gives CASSLRHPSGNTIYF.

V and J are TRBV6-5 and TRBJ2-7; 11 bases fit TRBD1. Germline-derived CDR1 and CDR2 are MNHEY and SVGAGI. This CDR3 region has 15 residues. V was pared by 6 bases and J by 5 bases, with 9 bases of the junction left unmatched. The CDR3 nucleotides read TGTGCCAGCAGGAAACTTCCGGGACAGGGGGACGAGCAGTACTTC. The encoded protein is CASRKLPGQGDEQYF.

The V call is TRBV4-2, the J call TRBJ2-3, with 10 nucleotides matching TRBD2. Germline V gene sequence: CDR1 LGHNA, CDR2 YNFKEQ. The ends lost 4 bases at V and 5 bases at J; junction bases unmatched: 18. The CDR3 extends over 19 amino acids. The CDR3 is CASSLEGPSGGDWGDTQYF. The CDR3 DNA is TGTGCCAGCAGCCTAGAGGGACCTAGCGGGGGAGACTGGGGAGATACGCAGTATTTT.

This sequence joins TRBV7-6 and TRBJ2-3, with D maybe TRBD2 (6 bases). Trimming stripped 5 bases from V and 2 bases from J, with 11 bases between. Germline loops: CDR1 SGHVS, CDR2 FNYEAQ. This CDR3 is 14 amino acids long. The CDR3 spells CASSRDSSTDTQYF. The DNA for the CDR3 is TGTGCCAGCAGCCGGGACTCCTCCACAGATACGCAGTATTTT.

The chain recombines TRBV19 with TRBJ1-5; a weak D match, TRBD1 (5 bases). The CDR3 loop spans 14 amino acids. The V gene's germline CDR1 is LNHDA and CDR2 SQIVND (reference sequence). V lost 3 bases and J 0 bases, leaving 6 bases between the germline ends. The CDR3 sequence is CASSIGGSNQPQHF. The CDR3 nucleotides read TGTGCCAGTAGTATCGGGGGTAGCAATCAGCCCCAGCATTTT.

This clone was seen just once. The V call is TRBV6-2 or TRBV6-3, the J call TRBJ2-5; 7 bases are a match to TRBD2. V shed 2 bases, J shed 2 bases, and the junction held 5 bases outside the gene matches. This CDR3 comprises 15 residues. The germline CDR1 and CDR2 sequences are MNHEY and SVGEGT. CDR3 coding DNA: TGTGCCAGCAGTTACGAGTGGCGGGGGCAAGAGACCCAGTACTTC. As protein: CASSYEWRGQETQYF.

Details on this clone: At one end, the junction sequence differs from germline, possibly due to a read error. This chain connects TRBV2 to TRBJ2-1, with 8 bases lining up with TRBD2. The CDR3 consists of 14 residues. The germline gives CDR1 SNHLY, CDR2 FYNNEI. The CDR3 sequence: CASSEAGANNEQFF. CDR3 DNA: TGTGCCAGCAGCGAAGCGGGGGCAAACAATGAGCAGTTCTTC.

This rearrangement joins TRBV9 to TRBJ2-2; TRBD2 agrees at 8 bases. CDR3 length: 18 amino acids. Germline lookup yields CDR1 SGDLS and CDR2 YYNGEE. V was pared by 1 base and J by 6 bases, with 14 bases of the junction left unmatched. The CDR3 DNA reads TGTGCCAGCAGCGTAACCCCCGGGGGACTAGGATTCCCCGGGGAGCTGTTTTTT. This encodes CASSVTPGGLGFPGELFF.

V usage is TRBV7-9 and J usage is TRBJ2-4; D remains ambiguous. The V gene lost 5 bases and the J gene lost 9 bases, with 20 bases spanning the gap. The CDR3 is 15 residues long. The V gene's germline CDR1 is SEHNR and CDR2 FQNEAQ (reference sequence). CDR3 sequence (DNA): TGTGCCAGCAGCCCCCTCGTTGCCGTTACGAGCATTCAGTACTTC. Encoded protein: CASSPLVAVTSIQYF.

A single count supports this clone. CDR3 loop: CASSSRTSTDTQYF. The CDR3 DNA follows: TGTGCCAGCAGCTCCCGGACTAGCACAGATACGCAGTATTTT. The rearrangement uses TRBV11-1 and TRBJ2-3; tentatively, D is TRBD2 (5 bases). CDR1 and CDR2 (germline): SGHAT, FQDESV (reference sequence). V was clipped by 4 bases and J by 0 bases, with 8 bases between them. This CDR3 region has 14 residues.

The chain combines TRBV5-6 with TRBJ1-3; perhaps TRBD1 as D (5 bases). The length of the CDR3 is 14 residues. The ends were cut back, 3 bases at V and 0 bases at J, with 7 bases in the middle. Per the germline V gene, CDR1 is SGHDT and CDR2 is YYEEEE. This CDR3 is CASSWGVSGNTIYF. The CDR3 nucleotides are TGTGCCAGCAGCTGGGGGGTCTCTGGAAACACCATATATTTT.

The chain carries TRBV15 and TRBJ2-2; D not resolved. V was cut by 4 bases and J by 4 bases, with 10 bases left in between. This CDR3 spans 14 amino acids. Germline V gene lookup returns CDR1 LNHNV and CDR2 YYDKDF (reference sequence). CDR3 residues: CATSIEDFTGELFF. The DNA for the CDR3 is TGTGCCACCAGCATTGAGGATTTCACCGGGGAGCTGTTTTTT.

The chain employs TRBV19 and TRBJ2-3; maybe TRBD1 (5 bases). The germline V and J ends were trimmed by 1 base and 4 bases, with 12 bases remaining between them. The CDR3 contains 15 residues. CDR1 LNHDA and CDR2 SQIVND come from the germline V gene (reference sequence). CDR3: CASSIGGRVADTQYF. The CDR3 nucleotides read TGTGCCAGTAGTATAGGTGGCAGGGTGGCAGATACGCAGTATTTT.

This chain joins TRBV19 and TRBJ1-2; no firm D call. This CDR3 has 10 amino acids. V lost 5 bases and J 6 bases, leaving 4 bases between the germline ends. In germline, CDR1 is LNHDA, CDR2 SQIVND (reference sequence). The CDR3 protein is CASSQDGYTF. The CDR3 DNA sequence: TGTGCCAGTAGTCAGGATGGCTACACCTTC.

This rearrangement joins TRBV4-1 to TRBJ1-1; TRBD1 matches 7 bases. Looked up from germline, CDR1 is MGHRA and CDR2 is YSYEKL. This CDR3 is 15 amino acids long. With 3 bases clipped from V and 0 bases from J, the junction kept 4 bases outside the gene matches. CDR3 DNA: TGCGCCAGCAGCCAGGCAACAGGGGTGAACACTGAAGCTTTCTTT. This translates into CASSQATGVNTEAFF.

This clone was picked up one time. The chain combines TRBV5-6 with TRBJ2-7; tentatively, D is TRBD2 (6 bases). This CDR3 has 16 residues. Germline V gives CDR1 SGHDT, CDR2 YYEEEE. Trimming cost V 3 bases and J 3 bases, with 19 bases left between them. Here the CDR3 reads CASSSGERQFDYEQYF. The CDR3 DNA reads TGTGCCAGCAGCTCGGGGGAGCGGCAGTTCGACTACGAGCAGTACTTC.

V gene TRBV4-3 combines with J gene TRBJ2-3, with TRBD2 matching over 7 bases. The CDR3 extends over 17 amino acids. J was trimmed by 1 base and V by 0 bases; bases with no gene match: 7. The V gene's germline CDR1 is LGHNA and CDR2 YSLEER. CDR3 region: CASSQELGGGGTDTQYF. CDR3 in DNA: TGCGCCAGCAGCCAAGAACTTGGGGGGGGAGGCACAGATACGCAGTATTTT.

The chain is built from TRBV29-1 and TRBJ1-4; no clear D. V lost 6 bases to trimming and J lost 5 bases, with 10 bases between them. The germline V gene has CDR1 SQVTM and CDR2 ANQGSEA. The CDR3 sequence is 12 residues long. Written as DNA, the CDR3 is TGCAGCGTCGTGGCACCGAATGAAAAACTGTTTTTT. Translation gives CSVVAPNEKLFF. The full variable domain, rest sourced from reference TRBV29-1 and TRBJ1-4, is SAVISQKPSRDICQRGTSLTIQCQVDSQVTMMFWYRQQPGQSLTLIATANQGSEATYESGFVIDKFPISRPNLTFSTLTVSNMSPEDSSIYLCSVVAPNEKLFFGSGTQLSVL.

The chain employs TRBV20-1 and TRBJ1-5; D remains ambiguous. CDR1 and CDR2 (germline): DFQATT, SNEGSKA (reference sequence). The CDR3 has 14 amino acids. Trimming stripped 3 bases from V and 2 bases from J, with 11 bases between. The CDR3: CSASMTWGNQPQHF. CDR3 DNA: TGCAGTGCTAGTATGACTTGGGGCAATCAGCCCCAGCATTTT.